Described below is a single T cell receptor (beta chain) sequence and its context. What it recognizes is unknown. These data are taken from a study of OX40 agonist ivuxolimab in advanced cancers. The wider study: Partial responses were achieved by three patients: one hepatocellular carcinoma, two cutaneous melanoma.

Only in-frame clones appear in the TCRdb table, and some are missing; sequencing was by immunoSEQ multiplex PCR. This sample has over 40,000 clones, with about 91% found just once. It was autoimmune disease history or systemic immunosuppression that excluded patients. Germline CDR1 and CDR2: SGHVS and FNYEAQ. This CDR3 spans 15 amino acids. Losses at the gene ends were 5 bases for V and 3 bases for J; bases not matched to a gene: 10. Study-level results: Relative to CD4+ cells, CD8+ T cells on average had more expanded clones.

The receptor's source is an adult with an advanced solid tumor such as melanoma, head and neck, liver or kidney cancer. The chain links TRBV7-6 to TRBJ2-7; 7 bases fit TRBD1. This specimen consisted of CD4+ or CD8+ T cells sorted from blood, obtained in a trial of the OX40 agonist ivuxolimab. CDR3 residues: CASSTQGESGYEQYF. The CDR3 DNA is TGTGCCAGCAGCACTCAGGGGGAGAGTGGCTACGAGCAGTACTTC.